The rows below give T cell receptor beta chains drawn from one sample of a study of T cell clonotyping in hematopoietic cell transplantation. Sequenced by immunoSEQ multiplex PCR; TCRdb stores in-frame clones only, minus some. This sample has 6,500 or so clones, with 95% to 98% found just once. This specimen was peripheral blood mononuclear cells, taken before stem cell transplant. These receptors came from a man in his 70s with acute myeloid leukemia. Some clones in this sample may be carry-over from other donors' samples. Each CDR3 is given with its conserved first and last residue. D genes are given only for firm matches. Clone size is stated in some rows and not others, as once, few, many or a class when expanded.

DNA	CDR3	J	D	size	V
TGTGCCAGCATTCGGAGGGATTCTTCCTACAAGCAGTACTTC	CASIRRDSSYKQYF	TRBJ2-7	.	.	TRBV5-6
TGCGCCAGCAGCCAAGACTGGCAGGGGGCGCGAGAGACCCAGTACTTC	CASSQDWQGARETQYF	TRBJ2-5	TRBD1	.	TRBV4-1
TGTGCCAGCACCCGGGACGGAGCCTACGAGCAGTACTTC	CASTRDGAYEQYF	TRBJ2-7	.	.	TRBV27
TGTGCCAGCAGCTTAGCTACCTTCTCTGGAAACACCATATATTTT	CASSLATFSGNTIYF	TRBJ1-3	.	.	TRBV7-6
TGCGCCAGCAGCGCGGACGGAACAGGCTATGGCTACACCTTC	CASSADGTGYGYTF	TRBJ1-2	.	.	TRBV5-1
TGTGCCTACGGGGGGGGAGTCTATGGCTACACCTTC	CAYGGGVYGYTF	TRBJ1-2	.	.	TRBV30
TGCAGCGATTCGGACGGCACAGATACGCAGTATTTT	CSDSDGTDTQYF	TRBJ2-3	.	.	TRBV29-1
TGTGCCTGGAGTGGGGGAACGGGTAGCAATCAGCCCCAGCATTTT	CAWSGGTGSNQPQHF	TRBJ1-5	.	.	TRBV30
TGTGCCAGCAGCTTGGTAGGGTCCTACGAGCAGTACTTC	CASSLVGSYEQYF	TRBJ2-7	.	.	TRBV5-6
TGTGCCAGCAGCCGGACGGTTTTCTATGGCTACACCTTC	CASSRTVFYGYTF	TRBJ1-2	.	.	TRBV5-6
TGTGCCAGCAGTAACCACAGGGAGACAGATACGCAGTATTTT	CASSNHRETDTQYF	TRBJ2-3	.	.	TRBV6-6
TGCAGCGTTGGAACGGGGGGGTTCACCGGGGAGCTGTTTTTT	CSVGTGGFTGELFF	TRBJ2-2	TRBD2	.	TRBV29-1
TGTGCCAGCAGCCTAGGACAGGCCTCCTATAATTCACCCCTCCACTTT	CASSLGQASYNSPLHF	TRBJ1-6	TRBD1	.	TRBV5-6
TGTGCCAGCAGTAAAGGACTAGCGGCCACAGATACGCAGTATTTT	CASSKGLAATDTQYF	TRBJ2-3	TRBD2	.	TRBV6-1
TGCGCCAGCAGCCCCGGGACTAGCACAGATACGCAGTATTTT	CASSPGTSTDTQYF	TRBJ2-3	.	.	TRBV5-1
TGTGCCAGCAGTTACCCTTCCCGGATAGACTCGAATCAGCCCCAGCATTTT	CASSYPSRIDSNQPQHF	TRBJ1-5	.	.	TRBV28
TGTGCCAGCAGCTTAGGGGGATTCGGGGAGCTGTTTTTT	CASSLGGFGELFF	TRBJ2-2	.	.	TRBV11-1
TGTGCCAGCAGCTACGCGAACACCGGGGAGCTGTTTTTT	CASSYANTGELFF	TRBJ2-2	.	.	TRBV11-3
TGTGCCAGTAGTATAGAGGCCGATAAGGCCTACTTCAATCAGCCCCAGCATTTT	CASSIEADKAYFNQPQHF	TRBJ1-5	.	.	TRBV19
TGTGCCTGGACCAGACTAGCCACCACCGGGGAGCTGTTTTTT	CAWTRLATTGELFF	TRBJ2-2	TRBD2	.	TRBV30
TGTGCCAGCAGTGTCCGGCAGGGGGCGATCGCCGATACGCAGTATTTT	CASSVRQGAIADTQYF	TRBJ2-3	TRBD1	.	TRBV2
TGCGCCAGCAGCTTGGTTGTAGCGTCAGATACGCAGTATTTT	CASSLVVASDTQYF	TRBJ2-3	.	.	TRBV5-1
TGCGCCAGCAGCTTGGCCCCGGACAGGGCCTTGATCGATGGCTACACCTTC	CASSLAPDRALIDGYTF	TRBJ1-2	TRBD1	.	TRBV5-1
TGTGCCATCAGTGGAACACCCGGGGGGGGGAATATGGGAGATACGCAGTATTTT	CAISGTPGGGNMGDTQYF	TRBJ2-3	TRBD2	.	TRBV10-3
TGCGCCAGCAGCTTGGACATGTTGGGGACTGCCTATTCACCCCTCCACTTT	CASSLDMLGTAYSPLHF	TRBJ1-6	.	.	TRBV5-1
TGCGCCAGCAGCTTTCAGGGGAACACAGATACGCAGTATTTT	CASSFQGNTDTQYF	TRBJ2-3	.	.	TRBV5-1
TGTGCCAGCATAGGGGCGGGGGGGTCCTACAATGAGCAGTTCTTC	CASIGAGGSYNEQFF	TRBJ2-1	TRBD2	few	TRBV28
TGCAGCGGACAGGGAGGATGGAACACTGAAGCTTTCTTT	CSGQGGWNTEAFF	TRBJ1-1	TRBD1	.	TRBV29-1
TGTGCCAGCAGCTTAAGGTCGCAGGGGGCGGCCGGGGAGCTGTTTTTT	CASSLRSQGAAGELFF	TRBJ2-2	TRBD1	.	TRBV7-3
TGTGCCTGGAGTGTGAACGATAAGCCCCAGCATTTT	CAWSVNDKPQHF	TRBJ1-5	.	.	TRBV30
TGTGCCAGCAGCTTAGAAGAGGTGGGGGCCGGCTATGGCTACACCTTC	CASSLEEVGAGYGYTF	TRBJ1-2	.	.	TRBV7-9
TGTGCCAGCAGCGCCCTGGGAGGGACCCTCGGGGAGCAGTACTTC	CASSALGGTLGEQYF	TRBJ2-7	TRBD2	.	TRBV9
TGTGCCAGCTCACCAAGGGGGAACTATGGCTACACCTTC	CASSPRGNYGYTF	TRBJ1-2	.	.	TRBV18
TGCGCCACCTCAGACGGACTAGCGGTCTACAATGAGCAGTTCTTC	CATSDGLAVYNEQFF	TRBJ2-1	TRBD2	.	TRBV4-1
TGTGCCAGCAGCTTAAGCGGGAGCTTCAACTACGAGCAGTACTTC	CASSLSGSFNYEQYF	TRBJ2-7	TRBD2	.	TRBV7-2
TGTGCCAGCAGCTTAGCACCGGTGGGCGAAAAACTGTTTTTT	CASSLAPVGEKLFF	TRBJ1-4	.	.	TRBV11-2
TGCAGCGTTGAAGCGGGACGGAGAGCTAACTATGGCTACACCTTC	CSVEAGRRANYGYTF	TRBJ1-2	.	.	TRBV29-1
TGCGCCAGCAGTGAGCCTAGCGGGGGAGACAAGTTCGCGAACACCGGGGAGCTGTTTTTT	CASSEPSGGDKFANTGELFF	TRBJ2-2	TRBD2	.	TRBV10-1
TGTGCCAGCAGCCAAGACTCAGGGGCTCATCAGCCCCAGCATTTT	CASSQDSGAHQPQHF	TRBJ1-5	.	.	TRBV4-2
TGTGCCAGCAGCTCCGGAGGGCTCCGGTACTCTGGGGCCAACGTCCTGACTTTC	CASSSGGLRYSGANVLTF	TRBJ2-6	.	.	TRBV5-4
TGCAGCCTATCAGGGGAAGCCTACAATGAGCAGTTCTTC	CSLSGEAYNEQFF	TRBJ2-1	.	once	TRBV29-1
TGTGCCTGGACCCGACAAACTCCCATCAAGAACTATGGCTACACCTTC	CAWTRQTPIKNYGYTF	TRBJ1-2	.	.	TRBV30
TGTGCCAGCAGCGGCAGGTCTCTCGGGGAAAAACTGTTTTTT	CASSGRSLGEKLFF	TRBJ1-4	.	.	TRBV2
TGTGCCAGCAGCTGGACTAGGACTCCGGATCTCCAGTACTTC	CASSWTRTPDLQYF	TRBJ2-5	TRBD2	.	TRBV5-4
TGTGCCAGCAGCGTAGGGGCAGGGATTGAAAACTCCTACGAGCAGTACTTC	CASSVGAGIENSYEQYF	TRBJ2-7	.	.	TRBV9
TGTGCCAGCAGTTTATCAAGCCTTGGGGCCTATGGCTACACCTTC	CASSLSSLGAYGYTF	TRBJ1-2	.	.	TRBV27
TGTGCCAGCAGTGACCTCGGGACATACTCCTACGAGCAGTACTTC	CASSDLGTYSYEQYF	TRBJ2-7	.	.	TRBV25-1
TGTGCCAGCAGTCTTAGGGGGCTGGATGAAGCTTTCTTT	CASSLRGLDEAFF	TRBJ1-1	TRBD1	once	TRBV27
TGTGCCAGCAGCCAAACATACGACATCGAGCGTTATGGCTACACCTTC	CASSQTYDIERYGYTF	TRBJ1-2	.	.	TRBV4-2
TGCGCCAGCAGCCTAACCCTGGGCACTGAAGCTTTCTTT	CASSLTLGTEAFF	TRBJ1-1	.	.	TRBV4-3
TGCGCCAGCAGCCCGAGCGTGACCAACACCGGGGAGCTGTTTTTT	CASSPSVTNTGELFF	TRBJ2-2	.	.	TRBV4-3
TGTGCCAGCAGCTTCAGTTTTCGGGGGAACACTGAAGCTTTCTTT	CASSFSFRGNTEAFF	TRBJ1-1	.	.	TRBV7-6
TGTGCCAGCAGCGTTTCAGGGGGTTATTCAGGAGGCTACACCTTC	CASSVSGGYSGGYTF	TRBJ1-2	TRBD1	.	TRBV9
TGTGCCAGCAGCTTAGGGCGGGACAACTATGGCTACACCTTC	CASSLGRDNYGYTF	TRBJ1-2	.	.	TRBV11-3
TGTGCCAGCAGTACCGCGAACACTGAAGCTTTCTTT	CASSTANTEAFF	TRBJ1-1	.	.	TRBV28